This T cell receptor beta chain stems from a study of CD8 T cells in ankylosing spondylitis. Using quantitative 5'-RACE with molecular barcodes, the authors made TCR beta libraries. In TCRdb, the 5' RACE reads were re-called with MiXCR into one record per CDR3 protein. Here the sample spans 150,000 to 200,000 distinct CDR3 sequences, about 20% being singletons. The CDR3 covers 17 residues. Looked up from germline, CDR1 is DFQATT and CDR2 is SNEGSKA (reference sequence). V gave up 6 bases and J gave up 6 bases; unmatched junction bases: 11. With regard to this clonotype: Its antigen is as yet unknown.

Study-wide results and limits: Clones linked to disease, bearing a CD8+ phenotype, were relatively rare in peripheral blood. Ankylosing spondylitis blood appeared to be characterized by a TCR beta motif of eight highly homologous variants. According to the report, clones linked to the disease were significantly enriched in matched synovial fluid samples taken from ankylosing spondylitis patients.

Sequencing was performed on blood, either unsorted or a sorted T cell fraction (not recorded which). This sequence joins TRBV20-1 and TRBJ2-1; 16 positions match TRBD2. This receptor was taken from a male donor under 30 with ankylosing spondylitis or in good health (not recorded which). In DNA form, the CDR3 reads TGCAGTGCCCCAGGAGTCGGGACTAGCGGGAGGGGCAATGAGCAGTTCTTC. Translated: CSAPGVGTSGRGNEQFF.